The clone carrying this T cell receptor (beta chain) was seen a single time. From RNA transcripts, TCR beta CDR3 regions were amplified. Carried out on the TCR CDR3, a first-round RT-PCR used the HTBI primer set. TCRdb recomputed calls from the multiplex PCR reads with MiXCR, one row per CDR3 protein. The sample holds about 270,000 distinct CDR3 sequences, approximately 20% seen once. Uncontrolled infection, other autoimmune disease, pregnancy or lactation barred patients from enrollment. Diagnoses rested on clinical symptoms, serum thyroxine and TRAb, thyroid ultrasound and orbital computed tomography. Germline-derived CDR1 and CDR2 are MNHEY and SVGAGI. The V and J ends lost 4 bases and 8 bases respectively, with 17 bases between them. This CDR3 has 14 amino acids. The data were obtained in a study of T cells in Graves' hyperthyroidism and ophthalmopathy.

Sequenced material: blood. This clonotype was obtained from a man between 25 and 39 years old with Graves' ophthalmopathy. This rearrangement joins TRBV6-5 to TRBJ1-2; a possible D gene is TRBD1 (5 bases). In nucleotides, the CDR3 is TGTGCCAGCAGTTCATCAGGGAACCGCTGGGGCTACACCTTC. Encoded protein: CASSSSGNRWGYTF.